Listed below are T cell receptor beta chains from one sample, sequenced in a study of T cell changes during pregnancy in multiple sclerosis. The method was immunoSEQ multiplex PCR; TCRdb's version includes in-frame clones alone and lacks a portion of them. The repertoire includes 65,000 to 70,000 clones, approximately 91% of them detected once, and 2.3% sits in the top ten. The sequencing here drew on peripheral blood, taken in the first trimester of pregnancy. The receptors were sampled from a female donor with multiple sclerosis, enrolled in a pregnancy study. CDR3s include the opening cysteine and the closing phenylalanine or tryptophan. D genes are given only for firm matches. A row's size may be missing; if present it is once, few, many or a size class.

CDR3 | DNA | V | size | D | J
CASSPRSGKGTDTQYF | TGTGCCAGCAGTCCTCGTAGCGGGAAAGGGACAGATACGCAGTATTTT | TRBV6-6 | few | TRBD2 | TRBJ2-3
CANRLIQGANEKLFF | TGTGCCAACCGCCTAATCCAGGGCGCTAATGAAAAACTGTTTTTT | TRBV6-4 | . | . | TRBJ1-4
CASSLAVSRELFF | TGCGCCAGCAGCTTGGCGGTTTCCCGGGAGCTGTTTTTT | TRBV5-1 | few | . | TRBJ2-2
CASSLVGWRNEQFF | TGCGCCAGCAGCTTGGTGGGCTGGAGGAATGAGCAGTTCTTC | TRBV5-1 | . | . | TRBJ2-1
CASSASGTQDETQYF | TGTGCCAGCAGCGCCTCCGGGACACAAGACGAGACCCAGTACTTC | TRBV9 | . | . | TRBJ2-5
CAWSRPGPRGNTIYF | TGTGCCTGGTCCCGACCAGGGCCAAGAGGAAACACCATATATTTT | TRBV30 | . | . | TRBJ1-3
CASSVAGTGEAYGYTF | TGTGCCAGCAGCGTAGCGGGGACAGGGGAAGCGTATGGCTACACCTTC | TRBV9 | . | TRBD1 | TRBJ1-2
CASSTPGYLGYTF | TGTGCCAGTAGTACGCCGGGGTATTTAGGCTACACCTTC | TRBV19 | . | . | TRBJ1-2
CASSTSGASSGELFF | TGCGCCAGCAGTACTAGCGGGGCAAGCAGCGGGGAGCTGTTTTTT | TRBV5-1 | . | TRBD2 | TRBJ2-2
CASSPPGLNTEAFF | TGTGCCAGCTCACCTCCGGGGTTAAACACTGAAGCTTTCTTT | TRBV18 | . | . | TRBJ1-1
CAISPTGVASQETQYF | TGTGCCATCAGTCCTACAGGGGTAGCGAGTCAAGAGACCCAGTACTTC | TRBV10-3 | . | TRBD1 | TRBJ2-5
CASRPSLRGPSYEQYF | TGTGCCAGCAGGCCTTCGCTCAGGGGGCCCTCCTACGAGCAGTACTTC | TRBV13 | . | TRBD1 | TRBJ2-7
CASTRTDTSYEQYF | TGTGCCAGCACCCGGACAGATACCTCCTACGAGCAGTACTTC | TRBV6-1 | . | . | TRBJ2-7
CATSSRLAGTRNQPQHF | TGTGCCACCAGCAGCCGTTTAGCGGGGACAAGAAATCAGCCCCAGCATTTT | TRBV15 | . | . | TRBJ1-5
CASSPYLAGEEDEQYF | TGTGCCAGCAGCCCCTATCTAGCGGGAGAAGAGGACGAGCAGTACTTC | TRBV28 | . | TRBD2 | TRBJ2-7
CASSYETSRHYEQYF | TGTGCCAGCAGCTACGAGACTAGCCGCCACTACGAGCAGTACTTC | TRBV11-2 | many | TRBD2 | TRBJ2-7
CASSQRLVTDTQYF | TGTGCCAGCAGCCAAAGACTAGTCACAGATACGCAGTATTTT | TRBV4-2 | once | . | TRBJ2-3
CASSSTGTGALGDTIYF | TGTGCCAGCTCATCAACCGGGACAGGGGCCCTAGGGGACACCATATATTTT | TRBV18 | . | TRBD1 | TRBJ1-3
CASSKIRDRGDANEKLFF | TGTGCCAGTAGTAAAATCCGGGACAGGGGTGACGCTAATGAAAAACTGTTTTTT | TRBV19 | . | TRBD1 | TRBJ1-4
CASSLGQGRDTEAFF | TGTGCCAGCAGCTTGGGGCAGGGAAGGGACACTGAAGCTTTCTTT | TRBV5-8 | once | . | TRBJ1-1
CASRAGGPPTQFF | TGTGCCAGCAGGGCGGGGGGCCCACCGACACAGTTCTTC | TRBV6-1 | . | TRBD2 | TRBJ2-1
CASSFLGLAGGIYNEQFF | TGCGCCAGCAGCTTTTTGGGACTAGCGGGGGGGATCTACAATGAGCAGTTCTTC | TRBV5-1 | . | TRBD2 | TRBJ2-1
CASSTGQMSSPLHF | TGTGCCAGCAGCACGGGACAGATGAGTTCACCCCTCCACTTT | TRBV5-8 | . | TRBD1 | TRBJ1-6
CASSPTGLSGAGNTIYF | TGTGCCAGCTCACCCACGGGTCTCTCAGGGGCTGGAAACACCATATATTTT | TRBV18 | . | . | TRBJ1-3
CASSRRGGTGNTIYF | TGTGCCAGCAGTCGACGGGGCGGGACTGGAAACACCATATATTTT | TRBV28 | . | . | TRBJ1-3
CASSLGQGSTDTQYF | TGCGCCAGCAGCTTGGGACAGGGGAGCACAGATACGCAGTATTTT | TRBV5-1 | . | TRBD1 | TRBJ2-3
CASSEFSGAAETQYF | TGTGCCAGCAGTGAATTTAGCGGGGCCGCGGAGACCCAGTACTTC | TRBV6-1 | . | TRBD2 | TRBJ2-5
CASSSNTEAFF | TGTGCCAGCAGCTCAAACACTGAAGCTTTCTTT | TRBV5-5 | . | . | TRBJ1-1
CASSLQQSSTDTQYF | TGCGCCAGCAGCTTACAGCAATCTAGCACAGATACGCAGTATTTT | TRBV5-1 | . | . | TRBJ2-3